This T cell receptor (beta chain) was sequenced for a study of T cells in Graves' hyperthyroidism and ophthalmopathy. The patients, who ranged from 18 to 65 in age, presented with newly diagnosed hyperthyroidism lasting under 2 months. TCR beta CDR3 regions were amplified from RNA. HTBI primers were employed in a first-round RT-PCR of the TCR CDR3. TCRdb ran MiXCR on the multiplex PCR reads and lists one entry per CDR3 protein. The table shows about 590,000 distinct CDR3 sequences, with less than 20% occurring only once. Germline V gene sequence: CDR1 LGHDT, CDR2 YNNKEL (reference sequence). Trimming removed 3 bases from V and 4 bases from J; junction bases left unmatched: 5. The length of the CDR3 is 15 residues.

The TCR was taken from a woman in her 30s with Graves' hyperthyroidism. Input material: blood. The chain employs TRBV3-1 and TRBJ1-2; 10 nucleotides align to TRBD1. DNA of the CDR3: TGTGCCAGCAGCCAGTCGACAGGGGGCACCTATGGCTACACCTTC. Encoded protein: CASSQSTGGTYGYTF.